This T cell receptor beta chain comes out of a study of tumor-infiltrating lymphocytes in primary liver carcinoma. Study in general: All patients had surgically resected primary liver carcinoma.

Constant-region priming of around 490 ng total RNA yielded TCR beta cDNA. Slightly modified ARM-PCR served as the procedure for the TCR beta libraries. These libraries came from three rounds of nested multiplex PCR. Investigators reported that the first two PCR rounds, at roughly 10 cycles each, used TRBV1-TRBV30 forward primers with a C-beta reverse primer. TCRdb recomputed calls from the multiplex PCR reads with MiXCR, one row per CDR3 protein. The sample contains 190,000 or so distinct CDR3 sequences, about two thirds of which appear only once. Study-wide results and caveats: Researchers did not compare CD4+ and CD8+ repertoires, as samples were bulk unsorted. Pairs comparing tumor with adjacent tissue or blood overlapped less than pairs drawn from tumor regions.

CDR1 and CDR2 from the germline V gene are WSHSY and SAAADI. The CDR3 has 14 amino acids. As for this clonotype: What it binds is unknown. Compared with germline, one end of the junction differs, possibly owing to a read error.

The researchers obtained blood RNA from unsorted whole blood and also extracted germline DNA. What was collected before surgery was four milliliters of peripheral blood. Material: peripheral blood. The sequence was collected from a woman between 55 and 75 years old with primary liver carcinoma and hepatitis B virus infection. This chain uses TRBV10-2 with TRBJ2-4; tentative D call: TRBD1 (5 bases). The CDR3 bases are TGCGCCAACAGTGAGTCAAGGGGATGGGAAACTCAGTACTTC. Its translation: CANSESRGWETQYF.